This TCR beta chain is drawn from a study of T cell responses to AZD1222 COVID-19 vaccine. The study, taken as a whole, reports: White British donors predominated, females outnumbered males, and clonal diversity was possibly underestimated. Spike as a whole was targeted by vaccine-associated CD4 TCRs, dominant at 160-218 and 743-854.

With 0 bases removed from V and 2 bases from J, the gap between germline ends came to 6 bases. Per the germline V gene, CDR1 is SGHNT and CDR2 is YYREEE (reference sequence). The CDR3 is 14 amino acids. Only in-frame clones appear in the TCRdb table, and some are missing; sequencing was by immunoSEQ multiplex PCR. The data show 110,000 to 150,000 clones, around 92% seen once. Note on this clone: What it binds is unknown.

The sample consisted of peripheral blood, taken after recovery from COVID-19. The origin of this receptor is an adult who had recovered from COVID-19. The genes are TRBV5-4 and TRBJ1-5; D is possibly TRBD1 (5 bases). The CDR3, as DNA: TGTGCCAGCAGCTTGGCAGGGCGCAATCAGCCCCAGCATTTT. Its translation is CASSLAGRNQPQHF.